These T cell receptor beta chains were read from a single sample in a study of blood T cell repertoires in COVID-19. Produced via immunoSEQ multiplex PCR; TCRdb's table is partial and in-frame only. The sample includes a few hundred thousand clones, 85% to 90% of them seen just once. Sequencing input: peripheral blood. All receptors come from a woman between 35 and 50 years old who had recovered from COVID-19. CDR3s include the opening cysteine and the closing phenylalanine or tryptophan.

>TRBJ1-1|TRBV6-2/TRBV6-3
CASSYALGTPRVEAFF
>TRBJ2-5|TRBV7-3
CASSFGAGETQYF
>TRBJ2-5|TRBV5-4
CASSPGHDTFETQYF
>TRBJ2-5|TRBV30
CAWGEDRGRLETQYF
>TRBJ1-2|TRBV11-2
CASSLAPTMGYGYTF
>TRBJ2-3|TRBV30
CAWTRGGASTDTQYF
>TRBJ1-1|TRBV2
CASSPRTGGNTEAFF
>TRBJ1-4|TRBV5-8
CASSPSGVGKLFF
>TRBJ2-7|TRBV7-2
CASSLALWLAGAYEQYF
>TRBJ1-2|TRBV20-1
CSASPGDYGYTF
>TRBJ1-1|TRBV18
CASSPGTPNTEAFF
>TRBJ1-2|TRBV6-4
CASLTGVPSFYGYTF
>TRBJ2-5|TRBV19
CASTPTGSGTQYF
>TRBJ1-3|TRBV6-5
CASSYLGQGLNTIYF
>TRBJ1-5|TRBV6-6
CASSYGLMGQPQHF
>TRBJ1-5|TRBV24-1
CATSDPSNEAGQPQHF
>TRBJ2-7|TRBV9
CASSAWGGSEGEQYF
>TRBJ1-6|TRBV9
CASSPRGGAAASPLHF
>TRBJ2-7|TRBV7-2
CASSPGGDRGRGEQYF
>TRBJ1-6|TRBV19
CASSPTGVGYNSPLHF
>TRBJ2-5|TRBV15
CATSRDSGVWETQYF
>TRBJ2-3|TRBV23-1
CASSPWGGEGADTQYF
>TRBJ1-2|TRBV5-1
CASSLARDRGYTF
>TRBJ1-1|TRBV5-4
CASSPGDRGNTEAFF
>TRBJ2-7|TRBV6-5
CASSYSGTGEQYF
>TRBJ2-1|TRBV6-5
CATNPTTPLGEQFF
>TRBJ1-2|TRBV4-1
CASSQARWAVYGYTF
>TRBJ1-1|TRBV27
CASSRPGANTEAFF
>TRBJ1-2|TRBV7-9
CASSSPSVRSYGYTF
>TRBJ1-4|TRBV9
CASSPRDRVFEKLFF
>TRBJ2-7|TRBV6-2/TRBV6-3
CASSPPPGGPYEQYF
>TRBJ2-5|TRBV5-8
CASSLAKLAGGPEGETQYF
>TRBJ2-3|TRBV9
CASSVASGEKGDTQYF
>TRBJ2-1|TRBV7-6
CASSPTRTSGSNEQFF
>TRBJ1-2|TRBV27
CASSLLGRGQGGYGYTF
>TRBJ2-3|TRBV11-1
CASSLDGGRGADTQYF
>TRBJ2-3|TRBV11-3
CASSRTSDTDTQYF
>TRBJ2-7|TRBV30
CAWRLAGGPAYEQYF
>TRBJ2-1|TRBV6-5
CASSLGGNEQFF
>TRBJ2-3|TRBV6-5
CASMAGTSDTDTQYF
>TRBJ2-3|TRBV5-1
CASSLATSGRVADTQYF
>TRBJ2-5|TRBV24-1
CATSDFSGLLGETQYF
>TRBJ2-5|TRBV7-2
CASSTRTSGSETQYF
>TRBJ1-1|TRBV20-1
CSARGTLGAFF
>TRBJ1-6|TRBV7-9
CASRLGGGDGSPLHF
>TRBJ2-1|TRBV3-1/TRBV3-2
CASSQGVGLANNEQFF
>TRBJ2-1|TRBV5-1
CASSLGGTGYNEQFF
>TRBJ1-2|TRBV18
CASSPRTGSGGNYGYTF
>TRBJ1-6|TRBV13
CASSPAGTEDNSPLHF
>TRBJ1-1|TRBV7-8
CASSATEQNTEAFF
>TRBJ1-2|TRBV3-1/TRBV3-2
CASSQLRRTGVDYGYTF
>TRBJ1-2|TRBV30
CAWSEGQLLGYTF